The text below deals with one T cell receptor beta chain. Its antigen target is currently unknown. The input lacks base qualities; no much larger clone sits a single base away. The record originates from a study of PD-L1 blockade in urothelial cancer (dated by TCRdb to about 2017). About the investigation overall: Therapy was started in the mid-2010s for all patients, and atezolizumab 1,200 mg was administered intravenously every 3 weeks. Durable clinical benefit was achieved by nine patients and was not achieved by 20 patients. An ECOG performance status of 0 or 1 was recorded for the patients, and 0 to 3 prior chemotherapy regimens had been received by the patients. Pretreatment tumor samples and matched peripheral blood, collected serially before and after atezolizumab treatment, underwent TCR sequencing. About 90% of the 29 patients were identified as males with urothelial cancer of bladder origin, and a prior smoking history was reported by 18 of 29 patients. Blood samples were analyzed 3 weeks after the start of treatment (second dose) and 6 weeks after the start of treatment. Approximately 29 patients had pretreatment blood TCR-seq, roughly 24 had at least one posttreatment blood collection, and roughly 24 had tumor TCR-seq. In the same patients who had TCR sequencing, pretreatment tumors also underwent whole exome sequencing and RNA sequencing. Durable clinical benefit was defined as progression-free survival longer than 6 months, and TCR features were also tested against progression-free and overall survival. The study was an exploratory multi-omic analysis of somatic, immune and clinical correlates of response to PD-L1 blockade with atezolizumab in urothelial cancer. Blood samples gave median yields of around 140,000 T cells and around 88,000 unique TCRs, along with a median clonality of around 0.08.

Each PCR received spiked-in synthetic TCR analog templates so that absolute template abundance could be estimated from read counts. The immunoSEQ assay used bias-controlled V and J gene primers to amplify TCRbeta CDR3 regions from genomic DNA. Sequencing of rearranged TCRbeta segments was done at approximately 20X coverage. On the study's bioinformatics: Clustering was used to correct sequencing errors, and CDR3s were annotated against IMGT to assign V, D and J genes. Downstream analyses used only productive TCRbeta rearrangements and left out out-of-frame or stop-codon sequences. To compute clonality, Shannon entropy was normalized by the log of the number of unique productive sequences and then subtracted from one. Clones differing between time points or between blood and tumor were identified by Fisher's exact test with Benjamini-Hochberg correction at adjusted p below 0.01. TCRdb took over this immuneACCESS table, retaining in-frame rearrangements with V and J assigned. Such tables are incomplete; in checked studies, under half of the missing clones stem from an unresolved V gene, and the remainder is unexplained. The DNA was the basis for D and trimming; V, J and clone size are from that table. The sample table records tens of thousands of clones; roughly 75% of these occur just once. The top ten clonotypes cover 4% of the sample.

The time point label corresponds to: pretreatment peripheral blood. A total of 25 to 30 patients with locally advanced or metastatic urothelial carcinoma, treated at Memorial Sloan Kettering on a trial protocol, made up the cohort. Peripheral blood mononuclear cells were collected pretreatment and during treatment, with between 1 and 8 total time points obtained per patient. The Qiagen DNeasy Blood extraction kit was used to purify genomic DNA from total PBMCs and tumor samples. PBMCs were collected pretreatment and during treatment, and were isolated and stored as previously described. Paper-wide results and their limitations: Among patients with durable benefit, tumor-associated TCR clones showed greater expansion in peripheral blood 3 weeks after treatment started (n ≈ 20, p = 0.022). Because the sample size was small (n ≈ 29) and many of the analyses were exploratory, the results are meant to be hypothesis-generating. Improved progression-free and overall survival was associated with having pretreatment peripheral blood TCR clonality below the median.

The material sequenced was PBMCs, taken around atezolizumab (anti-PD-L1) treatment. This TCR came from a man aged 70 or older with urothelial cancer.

The CDR3 reads CASRYIFSNQPQHF. The nucleotide sequence is TGTGCCAGCAGGTACATATTTAGCAATCAGCCCCAGCATTTT. Here the chain combines TRBV6-1 and TRBJ1-5; confidence is insufficient to name the D gene. Measured from the cysteine to the phenylalanine, the CDR3 is 14 residues long. Only the CDR3 part of the read is kept: 42 bases, read in frame from the first base. The germline V gene supplies CDR1 MNHNS and CDR2 SASEGT. V loses 6 bases, J loses 0 bases, and the germline ends lie 9 bases apart.